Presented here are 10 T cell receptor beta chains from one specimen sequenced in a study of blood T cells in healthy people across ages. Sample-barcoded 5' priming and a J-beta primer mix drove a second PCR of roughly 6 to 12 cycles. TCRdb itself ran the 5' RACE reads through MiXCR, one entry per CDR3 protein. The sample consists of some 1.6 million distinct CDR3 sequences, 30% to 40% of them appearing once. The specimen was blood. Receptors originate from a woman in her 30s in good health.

CDR3 sequence (DNA): TGTGCCAGCAGTGACTCGGGCGCTGGCTACACCTTC. Amino acid sequence: CASSDSGAGYTF. The chain joins TRBV6-4 to TRBJ1-2; D gene unclear. Germline V gives CDR1 MRHNA, CDR2 SNTAGT. Trimming removed 0 bases from V and 7 bases from J, with 6 bases in between. CDR3 length: 12 residues.

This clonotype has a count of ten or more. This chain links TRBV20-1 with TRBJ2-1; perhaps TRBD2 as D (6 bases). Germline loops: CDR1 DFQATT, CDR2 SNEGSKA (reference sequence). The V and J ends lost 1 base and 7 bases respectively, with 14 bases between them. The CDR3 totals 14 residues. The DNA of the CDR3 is TGCAGTGCTAGAGTTTCCGCGGGGCAGAATGAGCAGTTCTTC. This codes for CSARVSAGQNEQFF.

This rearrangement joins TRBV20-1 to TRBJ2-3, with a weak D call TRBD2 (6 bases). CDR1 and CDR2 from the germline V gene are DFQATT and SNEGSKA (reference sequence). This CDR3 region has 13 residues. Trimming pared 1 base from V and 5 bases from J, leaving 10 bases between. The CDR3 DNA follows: TGCAGTGCTAGAGTACTAGCAGTAGATACGCAGTATTTT. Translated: CSARVLAVDTQYF.

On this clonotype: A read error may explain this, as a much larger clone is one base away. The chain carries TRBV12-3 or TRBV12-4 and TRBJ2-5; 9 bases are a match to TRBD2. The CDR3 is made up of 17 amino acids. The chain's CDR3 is CANSLTRGGPKQETQYF. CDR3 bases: TGTGCCAACAGTCTCACGCGGGGGGGACCAAAACAAGAGACCCAGTACTTC.

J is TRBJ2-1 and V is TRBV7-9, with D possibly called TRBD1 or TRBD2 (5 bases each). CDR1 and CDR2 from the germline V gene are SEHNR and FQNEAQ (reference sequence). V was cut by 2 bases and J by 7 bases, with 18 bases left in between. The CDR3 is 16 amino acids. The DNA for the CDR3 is TGTGCCAGCAGCTTACGGTCTCAGGGACGCTCTAATGAGCAGTTCTTC. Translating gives CASSLRSQGRSNEQFF. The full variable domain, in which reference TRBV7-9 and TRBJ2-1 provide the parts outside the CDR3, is DTGVSQNPRHKITKRGQNVTFRCDPISEHNRLYWYRQTLGQGPEFLTYFQNEAQLEKSRLLSDRFSAERPKGSFSTLEIQRTEQGDSAMYLCASSLRSQGRSNEQFFGPGTRLTVL.

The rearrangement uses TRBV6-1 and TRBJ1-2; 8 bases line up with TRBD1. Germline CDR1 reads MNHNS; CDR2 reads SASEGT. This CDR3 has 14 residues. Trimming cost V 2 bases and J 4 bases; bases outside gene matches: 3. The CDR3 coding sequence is TGTGCCAGCAGTGAACAGGGGGCCCTCTATGGCTACACCTTC. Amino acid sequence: CASSEQGALYGYTF.

Here the CDR3 reads CADTTRDRGRETQYF. The CDR3 DNA reads TGTGCCGACACAACCCGGGACAGGGGACGGGAGACCCAGTACTTC. The V gene is TRBV6-6, the J gene TRBJ2-5; 10 bases align to TRBD1. Per germline, CDR1 MNHNY and CDR2 SVGAGI (reference sequence). V trimming: 11 bases; J trimming: 5 bases; junction bases outside the gene matches: 14. The CDR3 consists of 15 residues.

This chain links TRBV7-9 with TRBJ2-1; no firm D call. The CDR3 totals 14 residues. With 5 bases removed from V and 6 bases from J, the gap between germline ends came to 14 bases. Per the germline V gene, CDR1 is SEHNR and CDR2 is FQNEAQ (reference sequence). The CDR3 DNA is TGTGCCAGCAGCCTCCAGCGCGGAACCAATGAGCAGTTCTTC. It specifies CASSLQRGTNEQFF.

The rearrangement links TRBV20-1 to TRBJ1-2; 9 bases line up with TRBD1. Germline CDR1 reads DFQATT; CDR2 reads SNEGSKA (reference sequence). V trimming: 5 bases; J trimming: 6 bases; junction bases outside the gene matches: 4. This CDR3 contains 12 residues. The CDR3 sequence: CSAPGQGNGYTF. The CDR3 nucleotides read TGCAGTGCTCCGGGACAGGGAAATGGCTACACCTTC.

The CDR3 spells CAISAAISKDRGANVLTF. The CDR3 DNA follows: TGTGCCATCAGTGCAGCGATTAGCAAAGATCGTGGGGCCAACGTCCTGACTTTC. This chain uses TRBV10-3 with TRBJ2-6; D remains unclear. The germline gives CDR1 ENHRY, CDR2 SYGVKD. The V end was cut by 4 bases, the J end by 3 bases, with 19 bases between. The CDR3 runs 18 residues.